This T cell receptor (beta chain) is drawn from a study of identical twins. It was template switching that added a universal primer site, and there were unique molecular identifiers on the cDNA. TCRdb re-called the 5' RACE reads through MiXCR, storing one row per CDR3 protein. The sample lists approximately 590,000 distinct CDR3 sequences; roughly 9.9% were seen once. Unmatched junction bases numbered 7, after V lost 3 bases and J lost 6 bases. The V gene's germline CDR1 is WNHNN and CDR2 SYGVQD (reference sequence). The CDR3 is made up of 15 amino acids. At least ten counts were recorded for this clonotype. Its cognate antigen is unknown. Findings and limits, study-wide: Sequences that were beta out-of-frame showed weaker excess twin sharing. It was cross-sectional statistical analysis, not following the same donors, that the conclusions relied on. Within cord blood, abundant beta clonotypes carried fewer insertions, but memory repertoires showed no such trend.

The same sample was also used in a study of yellow fever vaccine responses in identical twins.

The specimen was PBMCs. This receptor was obtained from a woman under 30 in good health. This chain links TRBV10-1 with TRBJ2-2; 7 bases line up with TRBD2. The CDR3 nucleotides are TGCGCCAGCAGTGACCATAATCGGGAGGCCGGGGAGCTGTTTTTT. Residues: CASSDHNREAGELFF.